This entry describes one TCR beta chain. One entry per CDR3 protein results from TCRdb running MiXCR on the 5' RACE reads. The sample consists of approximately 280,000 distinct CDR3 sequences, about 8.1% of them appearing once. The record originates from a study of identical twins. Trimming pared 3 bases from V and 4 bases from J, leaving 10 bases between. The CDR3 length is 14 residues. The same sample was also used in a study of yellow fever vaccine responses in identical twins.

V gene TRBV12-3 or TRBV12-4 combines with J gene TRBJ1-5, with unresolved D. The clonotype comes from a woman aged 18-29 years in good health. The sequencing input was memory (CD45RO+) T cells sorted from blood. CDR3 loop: CASSLGIGNQPQHF. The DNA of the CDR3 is TGTGCCAGCAGTTTGGGGATAGGAAATCAGCCCCAGCATTTT.